This T cell receptor (beta chain) was identified in a study of CD8 T cells in Susac syndrome (dated 2019 in TCRdb). Regarding the complete study: Among the Susac syndrome patients who were sequenced, clinically active disease was present in more than 5 and clinical remission was observed in fewer than 10. Susac syndrome patients were therapy-naive, on corticosteroids (some also receiving IVIg), or on IVIg alone at blood withdrawal. The study used repertoire sequencing to test whether antigen drove CD8+ T cell activation and differentiation in Susac syndrome. The study compared CD8+ T cell repertoire clonality among 12 healthy donors, 14 Susac syndrome patients and 15 multiple sclerosis patients. Overall study outcomes, separate from this receptor: Clonal expansion was observed in Susac syndrome CD8+ repertoires, with the highest expansion in CD8+ TEMRA cells and greater expansion in clinically active than in remitting patients. Approximately 15 Susac-specific public clones were identified in the total CD8+ repertoire, and five Susac-specific public clones were identified in the CD8+ TEMRA repertoire. The number of individuals in the TCR sequencing and HLA analysis was recognized as being relatively small.

From the cysteine up to the phenylalanine, the CDR3 has a length of 14 residues. Only CDR3 DNA remains: 42 bases, in frame from the first base. V and J lose 0 bases and 7 bases, and a span of 13 bases separates them. CDR1 and CDR2 were assigned from the germline V gene (reference sequence) as DFQATT and SNEGSKA. Details on this clonotype: The antigen this receptor binds is unknown. It has no much larger one-base neighbor in the sample; base qualities were not kept.

RNA was extracted using the RNeasy kit, and roughly 0.5 to 1 microgram was reverse transcribed with random hexamers. The immunoSEQ multiplex PCR assay, covering 54 Vbeta and 13 Jbeta segments, was used to amplify TCR beta CDR3 regions. Bias from PCR amplification was corrected by using a synthetic template baseline for primer optimization and for computational correction. The authors' analysis ran thus. Reads were assigned to V, D and J genes according to IMGT and analyzed in immunoSEQ Analyzer, with only productive sequences retained. Clonality was computed as one minus Shannon entropy normalized by log2 of the number of productive unique sequences. For each patient and control, public and private clones were evaluated among the 100 most prevalent clones. Susac-specific clones were defined as absent from healthy and MS cohorts, 1052 published viral clones and other ImmuneACCESS disease sequences. TCRdb ran its own pipeline on the public reads, namely fastp trimming at Q25 and MiXCR clone calling, and kept in-frame beta chains. For every CDR3 protein sequence, its rows merge into one entry that carries the most common genes and DNA. In this record, the V and J calls reflect TCRdb's handling and not the investigators' own analysis. This sample gives about 83,000 distinct CDR3 sequences in total; about 96% of them show up just once. The ten largest clones take up roughly 0.45% of the sample.

High-throughput TCR beta sequencing profiled peripheral blood CD8+ and CD4+ T cells from healthy donors, Susac syndrome patients and multiple sclerosis patients. The Susac syndrome patients fulfilled recently defined diagnostic criteria for definite or probable disease. CD8+ TEMRA cells were enriched by FACS, while bulk CD8+ and CD4+ T cells were purified by magnetic negative isolation. Blood was drawn into EDTA tubes, processed within 24 hours, and PBMCs were isolated by density gradient centrifugation. PBMCs destined for TCR sequencing were cryopreserved in liquid nitrogen and later thawed in a 37 °C water bath. Purity of sorted or isolated CD4+, CD8+ and CD8+ TEMRA cells was at least 90%.

This clonotype was obtained from a human donor with Susac syndrome. Sequencing was done on a sample of CD8+ T cells from PBMCs. Recombination linked TRBV20-1 to TRBJ1-5; the D gene is unclear. The CDR3 region has the sequence CSARDREGPQPQHF. The DNA sequence reads TGCAGTGCTAGAGATAGGGAGGGCCCACAGCCCCAGCATTTT.